These 27 T cell receptor beta chains share one sample of origin, sequenced in a study of technical replicates of blood from several donors (dated by TCRdb to about 2017). Libraries were built with the immunoSEQ multiplex PCR assay. TCRdb carries this immuneACCESS record with in-frame sequences only. Its versions omit some clonotypes, under half of them owing to an unresolved V gene in the studies checked, with the rest unexplained. Counted in this sample were tens of thousands of clones; around 92% of them appeared once. The biggest ten clones account for about 0.27% of the sample. The specimen was T cells isolated from PBMCs. These receptors were obtained from a human donor in good health.

The genes are TRBV5-1 and TRBJ2-2; D may be TRBD2 (6 bases). The CDR3 is 16 residues long. Germline-derived CDR1 and CDR2 are SGHRS and YFSETQ. Trimming removed 8 bases at V and 2 bases at J, with 19 bases between. The CDR3 sequence: CASTLGRQPNTGELFF. For the CDR3, the DNA is TGCGCCAGTACCCTCGGGAGACAGCCTAACACCGGGGAGCTGTTTTTT.

The chain carries TRBV28 and TRBJ1-3; possible D gene TRBD1, 6 bases. CDR3 length equals 17 residues. In germline, CDR1 is MDHEN, CDR2 SYDVKM. V was cut by 5 bases and J by 1 base, with 18 bases left in between. The CDR3 reads CASSLADRIISGNTIYF. CDR3 DNA: TGTGCCAGCAGTCTAGCCGACAGGATCATTTCTGGAAACACCATATATTTT.

This clone was seen a handful of times. The chain carries TRBV28 and TRBJ2-3; 8 bases align to TRBD2. J lost 6 bases, V lost 3 bases, and 2 bases had no gene match. The CDR3 extends over 13 amino acids. Per the germline V gene, CDR1 is MDHEN and CDR2 is SYDVKM. The CDR3 DNA reads TGTGCCAGCAGTTTGACGGGAGGGGATACGCAGTATTTT. Residues: CASSLTGGDTQYF.

The chain recombines TRBV4-2 with TRBJ2-7; tentative D call: TRBD2 (6 bases). This CDR3 spans 13 amino acids. Germline-derived CDR1 and CDR2 are LGHNA and YNFKEQ. Deletions cut 4 bases from V and 4 bases from J, with 11 bases between. The DNA for the CDR3 is TGTGCCAGCAGCCGCGGGGCCCTATACGAGCAGTACTTC. Its protein is CASSRGALYEQYF.

V gene TRBV11-2 combines with J gene TRBJ2-1, with 7 bases lining up with TRBD1. The CDR3 runs 17 residues. Germline CDR1 and CDR2: SGHAT and FQNNGV. V gave up 6 bases and J gave up 6 bases; unmatched junction bases: 17. The chain's CDR3 is CASRTTSTWTGANEQFF. The CDR3, as DNA: TGTGCCAGCAGAACGACCTCCACCTGGACAGGCGCCAATGAGCAGTTCTTC.

The chain combines TRBV7-9 with TRBJ2-1; D call uncertain. Trimming took off 3 bases at V and 7 bases at J, with 7 bases between the two ends. CDR1 is SEHNR and CDR2 is FQNEAQ in the germline V gene (reference sequence). The CDR3 loop spans 12 amino acids. The CDR3 nucleotides are TGTGCCAGCAGCTTTCGTCCGAATGAGCAGTTCTTC. Residues: CASSFRPNEQFF.

The genes are TRBV6-1 and TRBJ2-1, with D possibly being TRBD2 (7 bases). CDR3 length: 15 amino acids. CDR1 MNHNS and CDR2 SASEGT come from the germline V gene. The V and J ends lost 8 bases and 7 bases respectively, with 21 bases between them. CDR3 sequence: CASVRRGGGMNEQFF. CDR3 nucleotide sequence: TGTGCCAGCGTTCGGAGGGGAGGGGGGATGAATGAGCAGTTCTTC.

The CDR3 spells CASSTGLYEQYF. The CDR3 bases are TGTGCCAGCAGTACAGGCCTCTACGAGCAGTACTTC. The chain joins TRBV6-5 to TRBJ2-7; possible D gene TRBD1, 5 bases. This CDR3 is built from 12 residues. CDR1 and CDR2 (germline): MNHEY, SVGAGI. The V end was cut by 5 bases, the J end by 3 bases, with 8 bases between.

V and J are TRBV11-2 and TRBJ2-7, with 8 positions matching TRBD2. The V and J ends lost 3 bases and 2 bases, in that order; junction bases with no gene match: 9. This CDR3 contains 16 residues. The V gene's germline CDR1 is SGHAT and CDR2 FQNNGV. The DNA of the CDR3 is TGTGCCAGCAGCTTGAACTTAGCGGGGAGACCCTACGAGCAGTACTTC. It yields the protein CASSLNLAGRPYEQYF.

This sequence joins TRBV2 and TRBJ1-2, with D hard to call. This CDR3 is built from 12 residues. Trimming cost V 3 bases and J 8 bases, with 10 bases left between them. Germline values: CDR1 SNHLY, CDR2 FYNNEI. The CDR3: CASSDGVWGYTF. The CDR3 DNA sequence: TGTGCCAGCAGTGACGGGGTGTGGGGCTACACCTTC.

The chain is built from TRBV28 and TRBJ2-7; 8 positions match TRBD1. V lost 3 bases and J lost 0; bases outside the gene matches: 10. Looked up from germline, CDR1 is MDHEN and CDR2 is SYDVKM. There are 17 residues in the CDR3. DNA for the CDR3: TGTGCCAGCAGTTTGGGAGCACAGGGGGGAAGCTCCTACGAGCAGTACTTC. Protein sequence: CASSLGAQGGSSYEQYF.

J is TRBJ2-7 and V is TRBV5-3, with 10 bases aligning to TRBD1. TRBV5-3 is an ORF for which the function is uncertain. CDR3 size: 14 residues. The junction had 4 bases not matched to a gene; V was cut back by 4 bases and J by 3 bases. The CDR3, as DNA: TGTGCCAGAAGCCAAGGGGACAGGGGCTACGAGCAGTACTTC. Protein: CARSQGDRGYEQYF.

CDR3 loop: CASSLGGLARDRLNTEAFF. The CDR3 coding sequence is TGTGCCAGCAGCTTAGGTGGATTGGCCAGGGACAGGCTGAACACTGAAGCTTTCTTT. The chain is built from TRBV11-3 and TRBJ1-1, with 8 bases fitting TRBD1. In germline, CDR1 is SGHNT, CDR2 YENEEA. The trim removed 1 base at V and 0 bases at J, leaving 13 bases unmatched. This CDR3 is built from 19 residues. Together with reference TRBV11-3 and TRBJ1-1, the CDR3 gives the full variable domain: EAGVVQSPRYKIIEKKQPVAFWCNPISGHNTLYWYLQNLGQGPELLIRYENEEAVDDSQLPKDRFSAERLKGVDSTLKIQPAELGDSAVYLCASSLGGLARDRLNTEAFFGQGTRLTVV.

The chain joins TRBV6-5 to TRBJ1-6; possibly TRBD1 for D (6 bases). This CDR3 contains 15 residues. Germline values: CDR1 MNHEY, CDR2 SVGAGI. Deletions cut 4 bases from V and 4 bases from J, with 11 bases between. CDR3 nucleotide sequence: TGTGCCAGCAGTTTCACGGGACAATATAATTCACCCCTCCACTTT. It specifies CASSFTGQYNSPLHF.

The chain uses TRBV2 and TRBJ1-2; TRBD1 might be the D (6 bases). The V gene lost 8 bases and the J gene lost 2 bases, with 12 bases spanning the gap. The CDR3 length is 13 residues. CDR1 and CDR2 from the germline V gene are SNHLY and FYNNEI. This CDR3 reads CASLSGENYGYTF. DNA for the CDR3: TGTGCCAGCTTGTCAGGGGAGAACTATGGCTACACCTTC.

The V call is TRBV4-1, the J call TRBJ2-7; TRBD2 matches at 8 bases. Per germline, CDR1 MGHRA and CDR2 YSYEKL. The junction had 5 bases not matched to a gene; V was cut back by 4 bases and J by 0 bases. The CDR3 runs 15 residues. The CDR3 DNA sequence: TGCGCCAGCAGCCTCCGGGGGGGAGACTCCTACGAGCAGTACTTC. It specifies CASSLRGGDSYEQYF.

The rearrangement joins TRBV5-1 to TRBJ2-7; D possibly corresponds to TRBD1 (5 bases). Trimming shortened V by 0 bases and J by 2 bases, and 9 bases separated the two germline ends. Germline assignment: CDR1 SGHRS and CDR2 YFSETQ. The CDR3 has 14 amino acids. Written as DNA, the CDR3 is TGCGCCAGCAGCTTGGCTAGACAGACCTACGAGCAGTACTTC. Translation gives CASSLARQTYEQYF.

The chain has TRBV5-1 and TRBJ2-7, with 7 bases identical to TRBD2. The CDR3 is 15 amino acids. The junction had 10 bases not matched to a gene; V was cut back by 4 bases and J by 3 bases. Germline values: CDR1 SGHRS, CDR2 YFSETQ. The CDR3 region has the DNA TGCGCCAGCAGCGATCCGGGACTATCTTACTACGAGCAGTACTTC. This sequence encodes CASSDPGLSYYEQYF.

The chain uses TRBV30 and TRBJ2-5; D may be TRBD1 (5 bases). This CDR3 is built from 15 residues. Germline V lookup: CDR1 GTSNPN, CDR2 SVGIG (reference sequence). Trimming cost V 1 base and J 1 base, with 13 bases left between them. The DNA of the CDR3 is TGTGCCTGGAGTGCCCAGGGTTTGAGCCAAGAGACCCAGTACTTC. It translates to CAWSAQGLSQETQYF.

The gene calls are TRBV7-9 and TRBJ2-7, with D unresolved. CDR1 SEHNR and CDR2 FQNEAQ come from the germline V gene (reference sequence). Trimming stripped 1 base from V and 3 bases from J, with 4 bases between. The CDR3 has 12 residues. CDR3 DNA sequence: TGTGCCAGCAGCTTAGGTAGCTACGAGCAGTACTTC. It yields the protein CASSLGSYEQYF.

The gene calls are TRBV11-2 and TRBJ1-6, with 9 bases identical to TRBD1. Unmatched junction bases numbered 11, after V lost 4 bases and J lost 7 bases. The CDR3 sequence is 17 residues long. In germline, CDR1 is SGHAT, CDR2 FQNNGV. CDR3 sequence (DNA): TGTGCCAGCAGCTCGTCCCGGGACAGGGACAAAAATTCACCCCTCCACTTT. This translates into CASSSSRDRDKNSPLHF.

The chain recombines TRBV10-3 with TRBJ2-5; D perhaps matches TRBD1 (5 bases). The CDR3 length is 13 residues. Germline V gene sequence: CDR1 ENHRY, CDR2 SYGVKD. V dropped 4 bases and J dropped 1 base, with 7 bases sitting between them. The CDR3 is CAISAGLQETQYF. CDR3 in DNA: TGTGCCATCAGTGCAGGGCTCCAAGAGACCCAGTACTTC.

This clone was seen a single time. The chain couples TRBV5-1 to TRBJ2-3; tentatively, D is TRBD1 (5 bases). The CDR3 is 14 residues long. The V end was cut by 5 bases, the J end by 3 bases, with 13 bases between. Germline V lookup: CDR1 SGHRS, CDR2 YFSETQ. The CDR3 sequence: CASRGQGGTDTQYF. The DNA of the CDR3 is TGCGCCAGCAGGGGTCAGGGTGGTACAGATACGCAGTATTTT.

Here the CDR3 DNA reads TGTGCCAGCAGCTTTCCCGGGGACAGGGTCGGCAATGAGCAGTTCTTC. It is translated as CASSFPGDRVGNEQFF. This chain uses TRBV11-2 with TRBJ2-1; 9 bases align to TRBD1. The CDR3 runs 16 residues. CDR1 is SGHAT, CDR2 FQNNGV, per germline. The V gene end was trimmed by 3 bases and the J gene end by 6 bases; junction bases not matched to a gene: 9.

The chain couples TRBV29-1 to TRBJ1-1; tentative D call: TRBD1 (5 bases). In germline, CDR1 is SQVTM, CDR2 ANQGSEA. V was shortened by 5 bases and J by 1 base, with 17 bases between the two germline ends. CDR3 size: 15 residues. In nucleotides, the CDR3 is TGCAGCGTTTGGCTGTTTGGGGGGGGGAACACTGAAGCTTTCTTT. Translating it yields CSVWLFGGGNTEAFF.

This clone was recorded once. V is TRBV28 and J is TRBJ2-7; 8 bases align to TRBD1. This CDR3 has 14 amino acids. Per germline, CDR1 MDHEN and CDR2 SYDVKM. With V trimmed by 1 base and J by 7 bases, 6 bases remained unmatched. CDR3 in DNA: TGTGCCAGCAGTTTATTTCAGGGGGCGGATGAGCAGTACTTC. Translated, it gives CASSLFQGADEQYF.

This clone was observed a single time. This chain connects TRBV10-3 to TRBJ2-1; 10 nucleotides align to TRBD2. Losses at the gene ends were 6 bases for V and 2 bases for J; bases not matched to a gene: 10. CDR1 is ENHRY, CDR2 SYGVKD, per germline. The CDR3 covers 17 residues. The CDR3 is CAISVTSGDATYNEQFF. The CDR3 nucleotides are TGTGCCATCAGCGTTACTAGCGGGGATGCTACCTACAATGAGCAGTTCTTC.